This T cell receptor beta chain was sequenced during a study of blood T cell repertoires in COVID-19. Overall study context: The origin of the acute and convalescent COVID-19 samples was the United States, Italy and Spain. Nucleic acid was either cDNA or gDNA, and it came from T cells, B-cell-depleted T cells, or PBMCs.

The germline CDR1 and CDR2 sequences are SEHNR and FQNEAQ (reference sequence). Between the trimmed V and J ends, which lost 3 bases and 5 bases, there was a span of 16 bases. The CDR3 consists of 15 residues. In the authors' workflow: Nucleated cell counts were estimated from reference gene primer amplification. TCRdb keeps only in-frame clones here, not all; method: immunoSEQ multiplex PCR. V and J calls and clone size are copied from that table; D and trimming were computed from the DNA. Here the sample spans 200,000 to 250,000 clones, around 78% being singletons. This chain joins TRBV7-9 and TRBJ1-2; D perhaps matches TRBD1 (6 bases). The sample was peripheral blood. This clonotype was sampled from a woman in her 70s with active or convalescent COVID-19. Here the CDR3 DNA reads TGTGCCAGCAGCTTCGACGGACAGTTCCGGTATGGCTACACCTTC. Translated, it gives CASSFDGQFRYGYTF.